The clone carrying this TCR beta chain was detected ten times or more. The sample is drawn from a study of regulatory T cells in long-lasting Graves disease. Study overall: Patients met the persistent Graves' disease definition after over 5 years of antithyroid drugs with positive TSH receptor antibodies.

Researchers made TCR beta libraries by using iRepertoire HTBI primers and running Arm-PCR on CDR3 regions. Using its own MiXCR run on the multiplex PCR reads, TCRdb lists one record per CDR3 protein. This sample has about 470,000 distinct CDR3 sequences, with under 25% found just once. Time point reported: persistent/refractory GD, antithyroid drugs over 5 years with positive TRAb. Extracted RNA from PBMCs served as the source of the TCR library. Per American Thyroid Association guidelines, Graves' disease was diagnosed. Germline lookup yields CDR1 MNHEY and CDR2 SVGAGI. The CDR3 has 18 amino acids. Trimming took 2 bases from V and 0 from J; bases not matched to a gene: 7.

The TCR originated in a female donor with Graves disease. The source was peripheral blood mononuclear cells (PBMCs), collected when the disease was refractory, from a patient treated with antithyroid drugs. The chain is built from TRBV6-5 and TRBJ1-5; 10 nucleotides line up with TRBD1. The DNA of the CDR3 is TGTGCCAGCAGTTACGCGACAGGGGGCCTTAATAGCAATCAGCCCCAGCATTTT. Its protein is CASSYATGGLNSNQPQHF.